One sample yielded the 21 T cell receptor beta chains listed below, sequenced in a study of post-analysis software for immune sequencing data. General study points: TRBV segments more frequent in patients than in controls numbered roughly 5 and included TRBV5-6, TRBV5-1 and TRBV20-1.

Every TCR beta cDNA library bore unique molecular identifiers. Using its own MiXCR run on the PCR reads, TCRdb lists one record per CDR3 protein. The data contain about 770,000 distinct CDR3 sequences, more than 45% of them singletons. Antigens for these TCRs are unknown. The sequenced sample consisted of blood. The receptor source for this set is a girl aged 5-17 years with multiple sclerosis.

V and J are TRBV28 and TRBJ2-5, with unresolved D. CDR1 MDHEN and CDR2 SYDVKM come from the germline V gene. Trimming pared 5 bases from V and 6 bases from J, leaving 16 bases between. The CDR3 sequence is 14 residues long. CDR3: CASSTPGPTKTQYF. DNA of the CDR3: TGTGCCAGCAGTACTCCGGGCCCCACGAAGACCCAGTACTTC.

This clonotype appeared a few times. The V gene is TRBV24-1, the J gene TRBJ1-5; unclear D gene. Trimming took off 3 bases at V and 5 bases at J, with 4 bases between the two ends. CDR3 length: 12 residues. Germline V gene lookup returns CDR1 KGHDR and CDR2 SFDVKD. The CDR3 loop is CATSDQDQPQHF. The CDR3 bases are TGTGCCACCAGTGATCAAGATCAGCCCCAGCATTTT.

The CDR3 spells CSVAGGRQGDEQYF. The CDR3 DNA reads as TGCAGCGTTGCGGGTGGGCGACAGGGGGACGAGCAGTACTTC. The chain has TRBV29-1 and TRBJ2-7, with 9 bases matching TRBD1. Germline V gene sequence: CDR1 SQVTM, CDR2 ANQGSEA. With V trimmed by 4 bases and J by 5 bases, 9 bases remained unmatched. The CDR3 has 14 residues.

This clonotype was seen a few times. The rearrangement links TRBV7-9 to TRBJ1-2; unclear D gene. Germline V gives CDR1 SEHNR, CDR2 FQNEAQ (reference sequence). V was cut by 1 base and J by 5 bases, with 11 bases left in between. The CDR3 sequence is 14 residues long. The CDR3 nucleotides read TGTGCCAGCAGCTTAGGGGGTAAACAATATGGCTACACCTTC. It codes for CASSLGGKQYGYTF.

The genes are TRBV4-3 and TRBJ2-4; 8 bases fit TRBD1. Matching the DNA end better, TRBJ2-7 makes the J call doubtful. In germline, CDR1 is LGHNA, CDR2 YSLEER. The CDR3 consists of 15 residues. CDR3 nucleotide sequence: TGCGCCAGCAGCCCGCAGACAGGGGCCCGCTACGAGCAGTACTTC. Translation gives CASSPQTGARYEQYF.

The sample holds a few counts of this clonotype. The chain uses TRBV25-1 and TRBJ2-5; the D gene is possibly TRBD1 (5 bases). Trimming removed 6 bases from V and 2 bases from J, with 10 bases in between. The CDR3 is 13 residues long. Germline V lookup: CDR1 MGHDK, CDR2 SYGVNS. The CDR3 loop reads CASRDTTQETQYF. The CDR3 DNA reads as TGTGCCAGCAGGGACACCACTCAAGAGACCCAGTACTTC.

Written as DNA, the CDR3 is TGTGCCAGCAGTTACACTCGGACAGTAGAGACCCAGTACTTC. As protein: CASSYTRTVETQYF. This rearrangement joins TRBV6-5 to TRBJ2-5; a possible D gene is TRBD1 (6 bases). The CDR3 is 14 residues long. In germline, CDR1 is MNHEY, CDR2 SVGAGI. Trimming removed 2 bases from V and 4 bases from J, with 11 bases in between.

This clonotype was counted between two and nine times. The chain joins TRBV6-1 to TRBJ2-1; 16 bases agree with TRBD2. The CDR3 contains 16 residues. The germline gives CDR1 MNHNS, CDR2 SASEGT. The junction had 8 bases not matched to a gene; V was cut back by 6 bases and J by 9 bases. The CDR3 reads CASSPGTSGRASEQFF. The CDR3 region has the DNA TGTGCCAGCAGCCCCGGGACTAGCGGGAGGGCCAGTGAGCAGTTCTTC.

The chain combines TRBV10-3 with TRBJ2-3; 8 bases align to TRBD1. The trim removed 8 bases at V and 0 bases at J, leaving 1 base unmatched. The CDR3 spans 13 residues. The germline V gene has CDR1 ENHRY and CDR2 SYGVKD. In DNA form, the CDR3 reads TGTGCCATCCGGACAGGGAGCACAGATACGCAGTATTTT. Translation: CAIRTGSTDTQYF.

This clonotype was seen only once. The chain links TRBV13 to TRBJ2-7; 9 bases match TRBD2. V was pared by 6 bases and J by 1 base, with 16 bases of the junction left unmatched. Germline V gene sequence: CDR1 PRHDT, CDR2 FYEKMQ (reference sequence). This CDR3 is built from 18 residues. For the CDR3, the DNA is TGTGCCAGCAGTACATCGACAAGGGGCCTAGCGGGGTCCTACGAGCAGTACTTC. The encoded protein is CASSTSTRGLAGSYEQYF. The full variable domain, rest sourced from reference TRBV13 and TRBJ2-7, is AAGVIQSPRHLIKEKRETATLKCYPIPRHDTVYWYQQGPGQDPQFLISFYEKMQSDKGSIPDRFSAQQFSDYHSELNMSSLELGDSALYFCASSTSTRGLAGSYEQYFGPGTRLTVT.

The rearrangement links TRBV24-1 to TRBJ2-1; 13 bases map to TRBD2. CDR1 is KGHDR and CDR2 is SFDVKD in the germline V gene. The CDR3 is 19 amino acids. V dropped 5 bases and J dropped 6; count of bases not matched to a gene: 15. The CDR3 DNA reads as TGTGCCACCAGTGTCGTGACTAGCGGGAGGAAAAAAGGTCGCAATGAGCAGTTCTTC. Its protein is CATSVVTSGRKKGRNEQFF.

This clonotype came up a few times. The rearrangement joins TRBV9 to TRBJ2-1; D not resolved. The V gene lost 4 bases and the J gene lost 9 bases, with 14 bases spanning the gap. This CDR3 region has 13 residues. CDR1 and CDR2 (germline): SGDLS, YYNGEE. The CDR3 protein is CASSPGDASEQFF. CDR3 nucleotides: TGTGCCAGCAGCCCAGGAGATGCGAGTGAGCAGTTCTTC.

The rearrangement uses TRBV6-6 and TRBJ1-2, with D uncertain. CDR3 length: 14 amino acids. With 8 bases removed from V and 4 bases from J, the gap between germline ends came to 17 bases. Germline V CDR1 and CDR2: MNHNY, SVGAGI (reference sequence). The CDR3 DNA reads as TGTGCCAGCTGGGCCCTTCCGTTGGCCTATGGCTACACCTTC. It specifies CASWALPLAYGYTF.

This clonotype came up many times. The chain uses TRBV7-3 and TRBJ2-5, with no clear D. The CDR3 has 13 amino acids. The germline V and J ends were trimmed by 0 bases and 2 bases, with 4 bases remaining between them. The germline V gene has CDR1 SGHTA and CDR2 FQGTGA. The CDR3 here is CASSLTDQETQYF. DNA of the CDR3: TGTGCCAGCAGCTTAACAGATCAAGAGACCCAGTACTTC.

This chain connects TRBV20-1 to TRBJ2-7; no clear D. With the DNA end fitting TRBJ2-5 better, the J assignment may be wrong. Germline V lookup: CDR1 DFQATT, CDR2 SNEGSKA (reference sequence). There are 11 residues in the CDR3. The CDR3 DNA sequence: TGCAGTGCTAGAGGATTCGAGACCCAGTACTTC. This sequence encodes CSARGFETQYF.

With respect to this clonotype: One end of the junction is discordant with germline, which a read error may explain. The chain uses TRBV12-3 or TRBV12-4 and TRBJ2-1; 7 nucleotides align to TRBD2. The CDR3 contains 14 residues. The CDR3 DNA sequence: TGTGCCAGCAGTTACTCGACCGGGGGGAATGAGCAATTCTTC. It codes for CASSYSTGGNEQFF.

The CDR3 bases are TGTGCCAGCAGTGAATCCACCCCAGGGGGGGCTGAAGAGACCCAGTACTTC. This sequence encodes CASSESTPGGAEETQYF. The J gene is TRBJ2-5, the V gene TRBV25-1; D might be TRBD1 or TRBD2, each matching 7 bases. Trimming took off 1 base at V and 3 bases at J, with 18 bases between the two ends. CDR1 is MGHDK, CDR2 SYGVNS, per germline. This CDR3 is 17 amino acids long.

This clonotype occurred a few times. The chain links TRBV24-1 to TRBJ2-5; 8 bases fit TRBD1. The CDR3 covers 16 residues. The germline CDR1 and CDR2 sequences are KGHDR and SFDVKD. V was clipped by 1 base and J by 5 bases; unmatched bases: 8. CDR3: CATSDFGAGGYETQYF. The DNA of the CDR3 is TGTGCCACCAGTGATTTTGGGGCAGGGGGCTACGAGACCCAGTACTTC.

There are a few counts of this clonotype. V is TRBV4-1 and J is TRBJ2-7; 7 nucleotides match TRBD1. The V segment lost 0 bases and the J segment 5 bases; nucleotides outside the gene matches: 7. Germline V CDR1 and CDR2: MGHRA, YSYEKL. The CDR3 is 15 amino acids. The CDR3 coding sequence is TGCGCCAGCAGCCAAGAGGGTCAGGGGGTACACGAGCAGTACTTC. Translated, it gives CASSQEGQGVHEQYF.

The chain has TRBV10-3 and TRBJ2-1; TRBD1 aligns across 10 bases. CDR3 length: 15 residues. J gave up 10 bases and V 3 bases, and 9 bases lay outside the gene matches. Germline V gene data show CDR1 as ENHRY and CDR2 as SYGVKD. CDR3 residues: CAISERGQGEREQFF. CDR3 nucleotide sequence: TGTGCCATCAGTGAAAGAGGACAGGGGGAACGGGAGCAGTTCTTC.

The chain couples TRBV5-1 to TRBJ2-3; the match to TRBD2 covers 9 bases. Germline CDR1 SGHRS, CDR2 YFSETQ. The V segment lost 4 bases and the J segment 0 bases; nucleotides outside the gene matches: 6. The CDR3 spans 16 residues. The CDR3 nucleotides read TGCGCCAGCAGCCTGAGCGGGAGGCTGAGCACAGATACGCAGTATTTT. As protein: CASSLSGRLSTDTQYF.